This T cell receptor beta chain was obtained from a study of read filtering for tumor transcriptome and immune sequencing. In the study overall: R-ISS stage counts were roughly eight for I, about 15 for II, 7 for III.

The CDR3 runs 12 residues. CDR1 is DFQATT, CDR2 SNEGSKA, per germline (reference sequence). V was cut by 3 bases and J by 9 bases, with 12 bases left in between. Findings of the study overall: In IR-seq, single-read clonotypes were roughly 82% of clonotypes but around 3.2% of reads.

From about 400 ng of RNA, a library with molecular barcoded alpha/delta and beta/gamma adaptors was made. TCRdb processed the reads anew with MiXCR; each CDR3 protein has one entry. The sample shows approximately 37,000 distinct CDR3 sequences, around 15% of them seen only once. Ten or more counts support this clonotype. Its antigen is still unknown. Sampling of bone marrow took place during active disease in every patient. The sample comprised a population of CD138-negative cells sorted from bone marrow. This TCR came from a donor aged 40 or over with multiple myeloma. The gene calls are TRBV20-1 and TRBJ2-1; D unresolved. The CDR3 here is CSASLLVLEQFF. For the CDR3, the DNA is TGCAGTGCTAGCCTTCTCGTCCTTGAGCAGTTCTTC.